This T cell receptor beta chain is drawn from a study of shared clonotypes between healthy human individuals (dated by TCRdb to between 2020 and 2021). As for the study more broadly: Three men and a couple of women, aged 18 to 49 years, made up the cohort. Per donor, leukapheresis produced somewhere between about 0.94 and 10 billion PBMCs. For each donor, CD4 naive and CD4 memory were each run on three plates, CD8 naive on two plates, and CD8 memory on one plate. To estimate repertoire size and how much clonotype sharing occurs between individuals, the study deeply sequenced the blood TCR repertoires of 5 or 6 healthy adults. Libraries were prepared and TCR repertoires were sequenced by different laboratories using diverse techniques, in order to increase sequencing depth and limit assay-specific biases. Results and caveats for the whole study, not just this receptor: Approximately 5% of naive CD4, 3.5% of naive CD8, around 2.3% of memory CD4, and approximately 0.4% of memory CD8 clonotypes were shared across a few donors. Clonotypes shared by all four sorted-subset donors showed higher generation probabilities than non-shared clonotypes. Even with the large sequencing depth, rarefaction of the sorted-subset datasets indicated that sequencing was incomplete. Naive subsets generally had larger estimated clonotype richness than memory subsets did. Because the study included only a small number of donors, the genetic and exposure-history diversity represented was limited. Sampling was limited to blood, and TCR repertoires in tissue likely differ from TCR repertoires in blood. Pairwise subsampling led to the expectation that sequencing depth would affect the degree of clonotype sharing among donors.

Notes on this clone: Its specific antigen is unknown. Per-base qualities were not stored, and no clone one base away is much larger.

Healthy HIV-negative adults with no recently reported acute infections or vaccinations were included as donors. Every donor was a Caucasian adult residing in Nashville, Tennessee, USA. CD4+ T cells were enriched through magnetic negative selection, after which naive cells were positively selected on CD45RA and the remaining negative fraction served as the memory subset. Blood was obtained by leukapheresis, after which PBMCs were separated by Ficoll-Histopaque density gradient centrifugation and cryopreserved in liquid nitrogen vapor phase. Purity and quantity of every magnetically sorted T cell population were checked by analytical flow cytometry. Genomic DNA was isolated from every sorted fraction and measured by UV absorbance on a Nanodrop 2000c. Using the deep immunoSEQ assay, multiplex PCR amplified TCR CDR3 regions from genomic DNA. For each cell subset, the extracted genomic DNA was distributed evenly across all wells of several immunoSEQ 96-well plates, and each plate served as one replicate. For sorted subsets, roughly 200 ng of genomic DNA, equivalent to 30,000 or so T cell genomes, went into each replicate PCR. Purified libraries were quantified with a Qubit 3.0 fluorometer, sized on a Bioanalyzer 2100, and re-quantified with the KAPA Library Quantification kit. Every immunoSEQ 96-well plate was sequenced on a dedicated single-read 150-cycle Illumina NextSeq 550 flow cell. Turning to the authors' computational methods: The immunoSEQ output contained only junctional sequences without quality scores, so filtering could not match that applied to full-length reads. Sequences were annotated with PyIR, a Python wrapper for IgBLAST v1.9, and V/J genes and CDR3 were assigned using IMGT germline references. Reads with weak V/J assignments (E-value above 1e-6), missing CDR3, stop codons, out-of-frame junctions, or ambiguous translated residues were removed. V3J clonotypes were defined as sequences sharing the same inferred V gene, J gene, and CDR3 amino acid sequence. Percentage overlap between repertoires was calculated by dividing the number of shared unique clonotypes by the size of the smaller repertoire. Three approaches were used to assess repertoire richness: RTK rarefaction, the Chao1 estimator, and Recon v2.1 estimates of unobserved clonotypes. OLGA was used to compute generation probabilities for all TCRbeta clonotypes that the gDNA method yielded from a few donors. This immuneACCESS table, as held by TCRdb, lists in-frame sequences with V and J called but not all clones. Of the missing ones, under half trace to an unresolved V gene in checked studies; the others have no known cause. That table gives V, J and clone size, and the DNA gave D and trimming. The sample contains under 2,500,000 clones, 95% of them found a single time. Roughly 0.13% of the sample is held by the ten biggest clonotypes.

Its CDR3 holds 15 amino acids, cysteine through phenylalanine. Only CDR3 DNA is held: 45 bases, read in frame from base 1. Via the germline V gene, CDR1 is MDHEN and CDR2 SYDVKM. V and J are trimmed by 6 bases and 3 bases, and the gene matches miss 9 bases of the junction. This TCR was recovered from a man between 18 and 35 years old in good health. The rearranged segments are TRBV28 and TRBJ2-7, and 9 junction bases match TRBD1. Material for sequencing was naive CD4+ T cells sorted from blood. According to the study, the label for this sample's cell subset or site signals: CD45RA+ positively selected. This receptor carries the CDR3 CASSKGQGLIYEQYF. The DNA sequence is as follows: TGTGCCAGCAGCAAGGGACAGGGATTAATCTACGAGCAGTACTTC.